The 22 T cell receptor beta chains below come from one sample, sequenced in a study of shared clonotypes between healthy human individuals. Some clones are missing from TCRdb's copy, which holds only in-frame ones; the method was immunoSEQ multiplex PCR. Of about 2.4 million clones listed, over 85% are singletons. The sample comprised naive CD4+ T cells from PBMCs. The subset was: CD45RA+ positively selected. These TCRs come from a man younger than 30 in good health. Some clones in this sample may be carry-over from other donors' samples.

V is TRBV7-2 and J is TRBJ1-4; maybe TRBD1 (6 bases). CDR3 length: 14 amino acids. The V gene's germline CDR1 is SGHTA and CDR2 FQGNSA. Trimming removed 1 base at V and 5 bases at J, with 8 bases between. Here the CDR3 reads CASSLDRVNEKLFF. The DNA of the CDR3 is TGTGCCAGCAGCTTAGACAGGGTCAATGAAAAACTGTTTTTT.

This chain uses TRBV7-2 with TRBJ2-1; D ambiguous. The ends were cut back, 1 base at V and 7 bases at J, with 8 bases in the middle. The germline V gene encodes CDR1 SGHTA and CDR2 FQGNSA. The CDR3 covers 13 residues. Here the CDR3 reads CASSLDGLNEQFF. As DNA, the CDR3 is TGTGCCAGCAGCTTAGACGGCCTTAATGAGCAGTTCTTC.

The DNA for the CDR3 is TGTGCCAGCAGTGATCACAGGGCCCTCGGTGGGGGCTACACCTTC. This translates into CASSDHRALGGGYTF. This chain links TRBV25-1 with TRBJ1-2, with a possible D match to TRBD1 (6 bases). Trimming stripped 3 bases from V and 8 bases from J, with 19 bases between. The CDR3 is made up of 15 amino acids. Germline assignment: CDR1 MGHDK and CDR2 SYGVNS.

This chain joins TRBV18 and TRBJ1-1, with D hard to call. Germline V gene data show CDR1 as KGHSH and CDR2 as LQKENI. The V end lost 3 bases, the J end lost 0 bases, and 14 bases lay between the germline ends. The CDR3 runs 16 residues. The CDR3 DNA sequence: TGTGCCAGCTCACCCCGACTTACGACTGTGAACACTGAAGCTTTCTTT. Protein product: CASSPRLTTVNTEAFF.

The chain has TRBV29-1 and TRBJ2-1; D is possibly TRBD1 (6 bases). V shed 4 bases and J shed 5 bases, with 15 bases lying between them. Germline CDR1 reads SQVTM; CDR2 reads ANQGSEA. The CDR3 has 14 residues. CDR3 residues: CSVASGTKDNEQFF. The CDR3, as DNA: TGCAGCGTTGCTTCCGGGACAAAAGACAATGAGCAGTTCTTC.

The V and J genes are TRBV7-8 and TRBJ1-5; D perhaps matches TRBD1 (6 bases). Trimming removed 5 bases at V and 4 bases at J, with 12 bases between. The CDR3 spans 14 residues. Germline values: CDR1 SGHVS, CDR2 FQNEAQ. The CDR3 DNA reads as TGTGCCAGCAGCCCCCTAGGGGGAAATCAGCCCCAGCATTTT. Its translation is CASSPLGGNQPQHF.

The CDR3 loop is CASRTGAEREEQYF. DNA of the CDR3: TGTGCCAGCAGGACAGGGGCGGAGCGGGAAGAGCAGTACTTC. The J gene is TRBJ2-7, the V gene TRBV6-1; D is perhaps TRBD1 (8 bases). The CDR3 covers 14 residues. In germline, CDR1 is MNHNS, CDR2 SASEGT. V was cut by 6 bases and J by 7 bases, with 19 bases left in between.

The chain combines TRBV21-1 with TRBJ1-2. TRBV21-1 is termed a pseudogene. There are 14 residues in the CDR3. The CDR3 reads CASSRGPEDYGYTF. The CDR3 coding sequence is TGTGCCAGCAGCAGGGGACCTGAGGACTATGGCTACACCTTC.

This chain joins TRBV4-3 and TRBJ2-7; 10 bases line up with TRBD2. The germline V gene encodes CDR1 LGHNA and CDR2 YSLEER. The length of the CDR3 is 17 residues. V dropped 4 bases and J dropped 1; count of bases not matched to a gene: 10. CDR3: CASSRTSRTSGSYEQYF. The CDR3 DNA is TGCGCCAGCAGCCGAACATCAAGGACTAGCGGATCCTACGAGCAGTACTTC.

V and J are TRBV11-2 and TRBJ2-2; D not resolved. The germline gives CDR1 SGHAT, CDR2 FQNNGV. Trimming took off 5 bases at V and 1 base at J, with 11 bases between the two ends. The CDR3 covers 15 residues. The CDR3 is CASSPVRMNTGELFF. CDR3 DNA: TGTGCCAGCAGCCCGGTGAGGATGAACACCGGGGAGCTGTTTTTT.

J is TRBJ1-1 and V is TRBV5-1; D is uncertain. The CDR3 is 14 amino acids. CDR1 is SGHRS and CDR2 is YFSETQ in the germline V gene. The V gene lost 1 base and the J gene lost 1 base, with 8 bases spanning the gap. The CDR3 region has the DNA TGCGCCAGCAGCTTGTTTAACTGGAACACTGAAGCTTTCTTT. Protein: CASSLFNWNTEAFF.

This chain links TRBV30 with TRBJ2-5, with TRBD1 matching over 9 bases. V trimming: 2 bases; J trimming: 3 bases; junction bases outside the gene matches: 4. CDR3 length equals 14 residues. CDR1 and CDR2 from the germline V gene are GTSNPN and SVGIG (reference sequence). Written as DNA, the CDR3 is TGTGCCTGGAGTAGGAGGACAGGGGAAGAGACCCAGTACTTC. This sequence encodes CAWSRRTGEETQYF.

The chain is built from TRBV28 and TRBJ2-3; the D gene is possibly TRBD2 (5 bases). From germline, CDR1 is MDHEN and CDR2 SYDVKM. The CDR3 is made up of 17 amino acids. V dropped 5 bases and J dropped 2 bases, with 20 bases sitting between them. Here the CDR3 reads CASSRTGTYEFTDTQYF. The CDR3 DNA sequence: TGTGCCAGCAGTCGGACTGGCACGTACGAGTTCACAGATACGCAGTATTTT. Complete variable domain (other parts from reference TRBV28 and TRBJ2-3): DVKVTQSSRYLVKRTGEKVFLECVQDMDHENMFWYRQDPGLGLRLIYFSYDVKMKEKGDIPEGYSVSREKKERFSLILESASTNQTSMYLCASSRTGTYEFTDTQYFGPGTRLTVL.

The gene calls are TRBV7-2 and TRBJ2-1; D might be TRBD2 (6 bases). Trimming removed 4 bases from V and 2 bases from J, with 12 bases in between. The CDR3 totals 15 residues. Germline lookup yields CDR1 SGHTA and CDR2 FQGNSA. The CDR3 nucleotides are TGTGCCAGCAGCTCGTCGGGAGTTACCTACAATGAGCAGTTCTTC. Protein sequence: CASSSSGVTYNEQFF.

In this sample, this clone turned up once. The chain employs TRBV28 and TRBJ1-1; 8 bases are shared with TRBD1. Trimming removed 5 bases from V and 11 bases from J; junction bases left unmatched: 10. This CDR3 region has 13 residues. From germline, CDR1 is MDHEN and CDR2 SYDVKM. The CDR3, as DNA: TGTGCCAGCAGTCCTCTAACGACAGGGGACGCTTTCTTT. Its protein is CASSPLTTGDAFF.

As regards this clone: Additional DNA sequences in this sample encode the identical CDR3. The chain joins TRBV7-9 to TRBJ2-3; 14 bases are shared with TRBD2. The CDR3 loop spans 16 amino acids. V was clipped by 4 bases and J by 6 bases; unmatched bases: 6. Germline V gives CDR1 SEHNR, CDR2 FQNEAQ (reference sequence). CDR3 DNA sequence: TGTGCCAGCAGCTCGGGACTAGCGGGAGAAGTGGATACGCAGTATTTT. Its protein product is CASSSGLAGEVDTQYF.

The chain uses TRBV18 and TRBJ1-5, with D perhaps TRBD1 (5 bases). This CDR3 region has 13 residues. V dropped 8 bases and J dropped 7 bases, with 15 bases sitting between them. The germline CDR1 and CDR2 sequences are KGHSH and LQKENI. The CDR3 DNA sequence: TGTGCCAGCACGGGATCAGGACAACAGCCCCAGCATTTT. Protein sequence: CASTGSGQQPQHF.

This chain joins TRBV5-1 and TRBJ1-3; D is unclear. The germline V gene encodes CDR1 SGHRS and CDR2 YFSETQ. The CDR3 runs to 14 residues. Trimming took 7 bases from V and 0 from J, leaving 11 bases between them. CDR3 loop: CASGVENSGNTIYF. Here the CDR3 DNA reads TGCGCCAGCGGGGTAGAAAACTCTGGAAACACCATATATTTT.

This chain joins TRBV5-4 and TRBJ2-7; possibly TRBD2 for D (6 bases). This CDR3 contains 15 residues. Trimming pared 0 bases from V and 6 bases from J, leaving 16 bases between. Germline lookup yields CDR1 SGHNT and CDR2 YYREEE (reference sequence). In DNA form, the CDR3 reads TGTGCCAGCAGCTTGGTTTCGGGAGTAATAGGCGAGCAGTACTTC. It is translated as CASSLVSGVIGEQYF.

The rearrangement links TRBV5-1 to TRBJ1-3, with D perhaps matching TRBD1 (6 bases). The CDR3 spans 15 residues. Between the trimmed V and J ends, which lost 4 bases and 1 base, there was a span of 12 bases. Germline values: CDR1 SGHRS, CDR2 YFSETQ. This CDR3 is CASSTTGMSGNTIYF. CDR3 bases: TGCGCCAGCAGCACCACAGGGATGTCTGGAAACACCATATATTTT.

The rearrangement links TRBV7-6 to TRBJ2-1, with TRBD2 matching 8 bases. The ends lost 4 bases at V and 0 bases at J; junction bases unmatched: 5. Germline V CDR1 and CDR2: SGHVS, FNYEAQ. The CDR3 length is 16 residues. The CDR3 DNA follows: TGTGCCAGCAGCTACCTTAGCGGGAACTCCTACAATGAGCAGTTCTTC. It yields the protein CASSYLSGNSYNEQFF.

As DNA, the CDR3 is TGTGCCAGCAGTGCCTATTACGAGCAGTACTTC. Its translation is CASSAYYEQYF. This chain uses TRBV28 with TRBJ2-7, with D hard to call. V lost 5 bases, J lost 4 bases, and 6 bases lay in between. The CDR3 totals 11 residues. Germline lookup yields CDR1 MDHEN and CDR2 SYDVKM.